This T cell receptor (beta chain) was captured by sequencing in a study of T cells after yellow fever vaccination. Overall study context: In the case of low-cell-number fractions, SMART-Seq v4 Ultra Low Input was used for preparation.

As TCR cDNA was made by 5'RACE template switching, a universal primer site and UMIs were added. MiXCR was run by TCRdb on the 5' RACE reads, yielding one entry per CDR3 protein. The profile shows a few hundred thousand distinct CDR3 sequences, 18% of them singletons. This clonotype occurred many times. Per the germline V gene, CDR1 is DFQATT and CDR2 is SNEGSKA (reference sequence). The CDR3 runs 11 residues. J lost 8 bases, V lost 5 bases, and 4 bases had no gene match. This receptor was taken from a man between 18 and 29 years old who received the YFV17D yellow fever vaccine. The rearrangement joins TRBV20-1 to TRBJ2-7, with 9 bases that match TRBD2. This specimen was PBMCs, taken before the yellow fever booster vaccination. The CDR3 spells CSAPLAGQQYV. In nucleotides, the CDR3 is TGCAGTGCTCCCCTAGCGGGGCAGCAGTACGTC.